These 22 T cell receptor beta chains were all obtained from the same sample, sequenced in a study of cytomegalovirus exposure and HLA in healthy donors. Some clones are missing from TCRdb's copy, which holds only in-frame ones; the method was immunoSEQ multiplex PCR. The sample records around 160,000 clones, 80% to 85% being singletons. The sequenced material came from PBMCs. The receptors were sampled from a man aged 25-45 years in good health and CMV-seropositive.

This chain uses TRBV27 with TRBJ2-4; TRBD2 might be the D (6 bases). The CDR3 has 16 residues. V was pared by 3 bases and J by 3 bases, with 15 bases between. Germline CDR1 and CDR2: MNHEY and SMNVEV (reference sequence). As DNA, the CDR3 is TGTGCCAGCAGTTTTCTCGGACATAGCGGCAAAAACATTCAGTACTTC. Translated, it gives CASSFLGHSGKNIQYF.

The chain employs TRBV28 and TRBJ2-1, with 11 bases identical to TRBD2. This CDR3 is built from 15 residues. Germline V lookup: CDR1 MDHEN, CDR2 SYDVKM. Trimming removed 9 bases from V and 8 bases from J; junction bases left unmatched: 12. Here the CDR3 DNA reads TGTGCCAGGGTGGTAACTAGCGGGAGCCGGGATGAGCAGTTCTTC. This encodes CARVVTSGSRDEQFF.

This clone was counted a few times. V is TRBV7-9 and J is TRBJ2-2; maybe TRBD1 (5 bases). Trimming took 3 bases from V and 4 from J, leaving 15 bases between them. The CDR3 spans 16 residues. Germline V CDR1 and CDR2: SEHNR, FQNEAQ (reference sequence). DNA for the CDR3: TGTGCCAGCAGCTTCCCTTACAGGATACGCACCGGGGAGCTGTTTTTT. Its translation: CASSFPYRIRTGELFF.

The chain carries TRBV27 and TRBJ1-1; no clear D gene. Trimming removed 2 bases from V and 0 bases from J, with 4 bases in between. The germline CDR1 and CDR2 sequences are MNHEY and SMNVEV (reference sequence). The CDR3 loop spans 13 amino acids. The CDR3, as DNA: TGTGCCAGCAGTTTAGGCATGAACACTGAAGCTTTCTTT. Translating it yields CASSLGMNTEAFF.

The chain uses TRBV5-1 and TRBJ2-5; possible D gene TRBD2, 6 bases. V was trimmed by 2 bases and J by 1 base, leaving 9 bases between them. Germline V gives CDR1 SGHRS, CDR2 YFSETQ. The CDR3 extends over 14 amino acids. The CDR3 coding sequence is TGCGCCAGCAGCTTCCCCGGGAGCCAAGAGACCCAGTACTTC. This encodes CASSFPGSQETQYF.

This clone was seen many times. This sequence joins TRBV6-1 and TRBJ1-2; 7 nucleotides match TRBD1. This CDR3 contains 15 residues. CDR1 is MNHNS, CDR2 SASEGT, per germline. V shed 7 bases, J shed 0 bases, and the junction held 8 bases outside the gene matches. CDR3 nucleotides: TGTGCCAGCAAGAATGCCGGGACAGCTAACTATGGCTACACCTTC. Protein product: CASKNAGTANYGYTF.

The genes are TRBV30 and TRBJ2-7, with TRBD2 identical over 8 bases. This CDR3 is 13 amino acids long. Trimming took 4 bases from V and 5 from J; bases not matched to a gene: 7. CDR1 is GTSNPN, CDR2 SVGIG, per germline (reference sequence). CDR3 residues: CAWNGAGVDEQYF. The CDR3 DNA follows: TGTGCCTGGAACGGAGCGGGAGTCGACGAGCAGTACTTC.

The chain joins TRBV7-9 to TRBJ2-1, with TRBD1 matching over 10 bases. The CDR3 totals 15 residues. Germline assignment: CDR1 SEHNR and CDR2 FQNEAQ (reference sequence). V lost 4 bases to trimming and J lost 3 bases; unmatched junction nucleotides: 3. DNA of the CDR3: TGTGCCAGCAGCTACCGGGACAGGGGCTACAATGAGCAGTTCTTC. It translates to CASSYRDRGYNEQFF.

This chain joins TRBV30 and TRBJ1-2; D is perhaps TRBD1 (5 bases). This CDR3 comprises 13 residues. Per germline, CDR1 GTSNPN and CDR2 SVGIG (reference sequence). V was clipped by 5 bases and J by 2 bases, with 12 bases between them. The CDR3 DNA sequence: TGTGCCTGGGGCCTCGGGGGGAACTATGGCTACACCTTC. The encoded protein is CAWGLGGNYGYTF. Full variable domain (rest looked up from reference TRBV30 and TRBJ1-2): SQTIHQWPATLVQPVGSPLSLECTVEGTSNPNLYWYRQAAGRGLQLLFYSVGIGQISSEVPQNLSASRPQDRQFILSSKKLLLSDSGFYLCAWGLGGNYGYTFGSGTRLTVV.

CDR3 region: CASSTPGPYQPQHF. As DNA, the CDR3 is TGTGCCAGTAGTACACCTGGGCCCTATCAGCCCCAGCATTTT. The rearrangement uses TRBV19 and TRBJ1-5; no definite D call. Germline assignment: CDR1 LNHDA and CDR2 SQIVND (reference sequence). The CDR3 covers 14 residues. V was clipped by 4 bases and J by 5 bases, with 12 bases between them.

This chain uses TRBV7-2 with TRBJ2-5; a weak D match, TRBD2 (5 bases). The ends were cut back, 3 bases at V and 5 bases at J, with 16 bases in the middle. This CDR3 is 15 amino acids long. From germline, CDR1 is SGHTA and CDR2 FQGNSA. In DNA form, the CDR3 reads TGTGCCAGCAGCTTGGCCGGGGTGCGAGTGGAGACCCAGTACTTC. Translated, it gives CASSLAGVRVETQYF.

The chain uses TRBV29-1 and TRBJ2-2, with a possible D match to TRBD2 (6 bases). Germline CDR1 and CDR2: SQVTM and ANQGSEA. CDR3 size: 12 residues. Trimming cost V 5 bases and J 5 bases, with 9 bases left between them. The CDR3 loop reads CSVKTSTGELFF. The CDR3 bases are TGCAGCGTTAAGACTAGTACCGGGGAGCTGTTTTTT.

The rearrangement joins TRBV5-4 to TRBJ2-7; TRBD1 agrees at 9 bases. CDR3 length: 16 residues. With V trimmed by 3 bases and J by 5 bases, 12 bases remained unmatched. The V gene's germline CDR1 is SGHNT and CDR2 YYREEE (reference sequence). CDR3 amino acids: CASSSASTGGFDEQYF. The CDR3 coding sequence is TGTGCCAGCAGCTCCGCGTCGACAGGGGGTTTCGACGAGCAGTACTTC.

This clone is labeled as medium-sized. The chain recombines TRBV7-2 with TRBJ2-7, with 9 bases identical to TRBD1. From germline, CDR1 is SGHTA and CDR2 FQGNSA. This CDR3 comprises 14 residues. The trim removed 5 bases at V and 5 bases at J, leaving 7 bases unmatched. The CDR3 coding sequence is TGTGCCAGCAGCAGGGGGACAGGGACGGACGAGCAGTACTTC. Protein sequence: CASSRGTGTDEQYF.

The rearrangement links TRBV5-4 to TRBJ2-1, with D possibly matching TRBD2 (7 bases). The CDR3 loop spans 16 amino acids. The V gene's germline CDR1 is SGHNT and CDR2 YYREEE (reference sequence). Trimming removed 5 bases at V and 10 bases at J, with 25 bases between. This CDR3 is CASSLGGASSLGEQFF. CDR3 sequence (DNA): TGTGCCAGCAGTCTAGGGGGGGCTAGCTCCCTCGGGGAGCAGTTCTTC. The full variable domain, completed using reference TRBV5-4 and TRBJ2-1, is ETGVTQSPTHLIKTRGQQVTLRCSSQSGHNTVSWYQQALGQGPQFIFQYYREEENGRGNFPPRFSGLQFPNYSSELNVNALELDDSALYLCASSLGGASSLGEQFFGPGTRLTVL.

This clone was recorded once. J is TRBJ1-5 and V is TRBV28; 7 nucleotides line up with TRBD1. The V gene's germline CDR1 is MDHEN and CDR2 SYDVKM. Trimming at V came to 10 bases and at J to 3 bases, leaving 6 bases not matched to a gene. The CDR3 spans 13 residues. The CDR3 reads CAIQTGINQPQHF. The DNA for the CDR3 is TGTGCCATTCAGACAGGGATCAATCAGCCCCAGCATTTT. Looking up the rest from reference TRBV28 and TRBJ1-5 gives the full variable domain: DVKVTQSSRYLVKRTGEKVFLECVQDMDHENMFWYRQDPGLGLRLIYFSYDVKMKEKGDIPEGYSVSREKKERFSLILESASTNQTSMYLCAIQTGINQPQHFGDGTRLSIL.

Written as DNA, the CDR3 is TGTGCCAGTAGTACGACTAGCGGGAGTGTTGAGCAGTTCTTC. Translating gives CASSTTSGSVEQFF. The chain couples TRBV19 to TRBJ2-1, with 12 bases lining up with TRBD2. This CDR3 contains 14 residues. Germline CDR1 is LNHDA and CDR2 is SQIVND (reference sequence). J gave up 9 bases and V 4 bases, and 4 bases lay outside the gene matches.

This chain joins TRBV9 and TRBJ1-4, with TRBD1 identical over 7 bases. The CDR3 contains 15 residues. The trim removed 0 bases at V and 7 bases at J, leaving 6 bases unmatched. Per the germline V gene, CDR1 is SGDLS and CDR2 is YYNGEE. This CDR3 is CASSVVGGAGEKLFF. The CDR3 nucleotides are TGTGCCAGCAGCGTAGTAGGGGGCGCTGGTGAAAAACTGTTTTTT.

V usage is TRBV9 and J usage is TRBJ2-1; 8 nucleotides agree with TRBD2. V lost 1 base to trimming and J lost 10 bases; unmatched junction nucleotides: 10. The CDR3 is 15 amino acids. Germline-derived CDR1 and CDR2 are SGDLS and YYNGEE. The CDR3 here is CASSVLAGQGGEQFF. CDR3 DNA: TGTGCCAGCAGCGTACTAGCGGGTCAGGGAGGGGAGCAGTTCTTC.

This sequence joins TRBV20-1 and TRBJ1-1; tentatively, D is TRBD1 (5 bases). CDR1 and CDR2 from the germline V gene are DFQATT and SNEGSKA (reference sequence). V was shortened by 3 bases and J by 5 bases, with 7 bases between the two germline ends. The CDR3 runs to 11 residues. In DNA, the CDR3 is TGCAGTGCTAGGGGGGGAACTGAAGCTTTCTTT. This gives the protein CSARGGTEAFF.

This rearrangement joins TRBV6-5 to TRBJ2-1; D is unclear. The germline gives CDR1 MNHEY, CDR2 SVGAGI. The CDR3 has 12 residues. The V end was cut by 2 bases, the J end by 8 bases, with 7 bases between. This CDR3 reads CASSYPLHEQFF. The CDR3 DNA is TGTGCCAGCAGTTACCCTCTCCATGAGCAGTTCTTC.

The genes are TRBV27 and TRBJ1-1, with D perhaps TRBD1 (6 bases). CDR3 length equals 15 residues. The V end was cut by 5 bases, the J end by 1 base, with 14 bases between. The germline gives CDR1 MNHEY, CDR2 SMNVEV (reference sequence). In DNA form, the CDR3 reads TGTGCCAGCAGTACCCCCGGACAGCCGAACACTGAAGCTTTCTTT. Translation gives CASSTPGQPNTEAFF.